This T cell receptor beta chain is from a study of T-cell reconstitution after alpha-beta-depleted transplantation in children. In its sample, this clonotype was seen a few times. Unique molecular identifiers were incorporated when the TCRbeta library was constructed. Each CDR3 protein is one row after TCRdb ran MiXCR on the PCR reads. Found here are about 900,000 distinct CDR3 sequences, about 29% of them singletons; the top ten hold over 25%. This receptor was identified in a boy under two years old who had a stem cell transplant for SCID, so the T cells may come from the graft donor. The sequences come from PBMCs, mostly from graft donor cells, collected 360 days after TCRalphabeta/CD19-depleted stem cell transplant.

CDR3: CASSRQGSGYTF. CDR3 nucleotides: TGTGCCAGCAGCCGCCAGGGTTCTGGCTACACCTTC. V and J are TRBV6-5 and TRBJ1-2, with D maybe TRBD1 (5 bases). Germline V gene sequence: CDR1 MNHEY, CDR2 SVGAGI. The CDR3 is made up of 12 amino acids. The germline V and J ends were trimmed by 6 bases and 7 bases, with 12 bases remaining between them.